These T cell receptor beta chains were read from a single sample in a study of blood T cell repertoires in COVID-19. Only in-frame clones appear in the TCRdb table, and some are missing; sequencing was by immunoSEQ multiplex PCR. The table shows about 73,000 clones, with 60% to 80% occurring only once. The specimen sequenced was peripheral blood. Receptor source: a man aged 70-80 years with COVID-19, enrolled during active disease. CDR3s include the opening cysteine and the closing phenylalanine or tryptophan. The D gene is left open where the match is weak. The size field is filled for only some rows; it gives once, few, many or a size class.

v_call: TRBV5-6
d_call: NA
clone_size: NA
j_call: TRBJ1-2
cdr3_nt: TGTGCCAGCAGCTGGGGCCCAGGACAGCTACTTACTAACTATGGCTACACCTTC
cdr3_aa: CASSWGPGQLLTNYGYTF

v_call: TRBV18
d_call: NA
clone_size: NA
j_call: TRBJ1-1
cdr3_nt: TGTGCCAGCTCACGTAACACCGACAGTTACACTGAAGCTTTCTTT
cdr3_aa: CASSRNTDSYTEAFF

v_call: TRBV11-2
d_call: TRBD1
clone_size: NA
j_call: TRBJ2-7
cdr3_nt: TGTGCCAGCAGCGCCAATCACCCGGGACAGGGGGCGACGCAGTACTTC
cdr3_aa: CASSANHPGQGATQYF

v_call: TRBV27
d_call: NA
clone_size: NA
j_call: TRBJ1-5
cdr3_nt: TGTGCCAGCAGTTTCCAGGGGCTCAATCAGCCCCAGCATTTT
cdr3_aa: CASSFQGLNQPQHF

v_call: TRBV9
d_call: NA
clone_size: NA
j_call: TRBJ2-1
cdr3_nt: TGTGCCACCCCGGTCCTCTTCAACAGGAGGGGTTACAATGAGCAGTTCTTC
cdr3_aa: CATPVLFNRRGYNEQFF

v_call: TRBV6-4
d_call: NA
clone_size: few
j_call: TRBJ1-6
cdr3_nt: TGTGCCACTAAACTTTCACCCCTCCACTTT
cdr3_aa: CATKLSPLHF

v_call: TRBV11-3
d_call: NA
clone_size: NA
j_call: TRBJ2-2
cdr3_nt: TGTGCCAGCAGCCCGCCAGGGCCCACCGGGGAGCTGTTTTTT
cdr3_aa: CASSPPGPTGELFF

v_call: TRBV4-2
d_call: TRBD1
clone_size: NA
j_call: TRBJ1-4
cdr3_nt: TGTGCCAGCAGCCAACCCGGGACAGGGGTTAATGAAAAACTGTTTTTT
cdr3_aa: CASSQPGTGVNEKLFF

v_call: TRBV6-5
d_call: NA
clone_size: NA
j_call: TRBJ1-2
cdr3_nt: TGTGCCAGCAGTCGGCAGGATTATGGCTACACCTTC
cdr3_aa: CASSRQDYGYTF

v_call: TRBV27
d_call: NA
clone_size: NA
j_call: TRBJ2-5
cdr3_nt: TGTGCCAGCAGTCCCGGGGTGGGGGAGACCCAGTACTTC
cdr3_aa: CASSPGVGETQYF

v_call: TRBV5-4
d_call: NA
clone_size: NA
j_call: TRBJ2-7
cdr3_nt: TGTGCCAGCAGCCCGGCGGGGGCGAACTACGAGCAGTACTTC
cdr3_aa: CASSPAGANYEQYF

v_call: TRBV11-3
d_call: NA
clone_size: NA
j_call: TRBJ1-1
cdr3_nt: TGTGCCAGCAGCTTTAGCCAGAACACTGAAGCTTTCTTT
cdr3_aa: CASSFSQNTEAFF

v_call: TRBV6-5
d_call: TRBD1
clone_size: NA
j_call: TRBJ1-2
cdr3_nt: TGTGCCAGCTCCAGGGGGGCGGACTATGGCTACACCTTC
cdr3_aa: CASSRGADYGYTF

v_call: TRBV18
d_call: NA
clone_size: NA
j_call: TRBJ1-1
cdr3_nt: TGTGCCAGCTCACCAAGGGGTCGGAACACTGAAGCTTTCTTT
cdr3_aa: CASSPRGRNTEAFF

v_call: TRBV30
d_call: TRBD2
clone_size: NA
j_call: TRBJ2-7
cdr3_nt: TGTGCCTGGAGTCACGGGGGGACTTCCTACGAGCAGTACTTC
cdr3_aa: CAWSHGGTSYEQYF

v_call: TRBV21-1
d_call: NA
clone_size: few
j_call: TRBJ2-7
cdr3_nt: TGTGCCAGCAGGAAGAGAGGGTACGAGCAGTACTTC
cdr3_aa: CASRKRGYEQYF

v_call: TRBV5-1
d_call: NA
clone_size: NA
j_call: TRBJ2-3
cdr3_nt: TGCGCCAGCAGCTGGGACTCAGATACGCAGTATTTT
cdr3_aa: CASSWDSDTQYF

v_call: TRBV2
d_call: TRBD1
clone_size: NA
j_call: TRBJ1-6
cdr3_nt: TGTGCCAGCAGTGCCGGGACAGGGGTAAAGAATTCACCCCTCCACTTT
cdr3_aa: CASSAGTGVKNSPLHF

v_call: TRBV7-9
d_call: NA
clone_size: NA
j_call: TRBJ2-7
cdr3_nt: TGTGCCAGCACCCTATGGTCAGGGGACGGCGAGCAGTACTTC
cdr3_aa: CASTLWSGDGEQYF

v_call: TRBV9
d_call: TRBD2
clone_size: NA
j_call: TRBJ2-7
cdr3_nt: TGTGCCAGCAGCGGGAGCGGCGGGGGGAGCTCCTACGAGCAGTACTTC
cdr3_aa: CASSGSGGGSSYEQYF

v_call: TRBV7-2
d_call: TRBD2
clone_size: NA
j_call: TRBJ2-1
cdr3_nt: TGTGCCAGCAGAAAACGAGCGGGAGTAAGATTCTTC
cdr3_aa: CASRKRAGVRFF

v_call: TRBV9
d_call: NA
clone_size: many
j_call: TRBJ2-5
cdr3_nt: TGTGCCAGCAGCGTACACCCAGGACTTCAGGGAGGAGAGACCCAGTACTTC
cdr3_aa: CASSVHPGLQGGETQYF

v_call: TRBV12-3/TRBV12-4
d_call: NA
clone_size: once
j_call: TRBJ2-1
cdr3_nt: TGTGCCAGCAGTGAGAACTACAATGAGCAGTTCTTC
cdr3_aa: CASSENYNEQFF

v_call: TRBV9
d_call: TRBD1
clone_size: NA
j_call: TRBJ1-1
cdr3_nt: TGTGCCAGCAGCGTAACAGGGGGCACTGAAGCTTTCTTT
cdr3_aa: CASSVTGGTEAFF

v_call: TRBV9
d_call: TRBD1
clone_size: NA
j_call: TRBJ2-5
cdr3_nt: TGTGCCAGCAGCCGAGGGGGCGCTTGGCAAGAGACCCAGTACTTC
cdr3_aa: CASSRGGAWQETQYF

v_call: TRBV29-1
d_call: NA
clone_size: few
j_call: TRBJ1-3
cdr3_nt: TGCAGCGTTGATGGCGGAAACACCATATATTTT
cdr3_aa: CSVDGGNTIYF

v_call: TRBV18
d_call: TRBD1
clone_size: NA
j_call: TRBJ2-7
cdr3_nt: TGTGCCAGCTCACCAGCCTGGACCGGGCAGGGGGAAGTGTACGAGCAGTACTTC
cdr3_aa: CASSPAWTGQGEVYEQYF

v_call: TRBV11-2
d_call: NA
clone_size: NA
j_call: TRBJ1-6
cdr3_nt: TGTGCCAGCAGCTTAGGGACAGAGACGGCCCTCCACTTT
cdr3_aa: CASSLGTETALHF

v_call: TRBV5-6
d_call: NA
clone_size: NA
j_call: TRBJ1-3
cdr3_nt: TGTGCCAGCAGCTTGGGACACTCTGGAAACACCATATATTTT
cdr3_aa: CASSLGHSGNTIYF

v_call: TRBV6-2/TRBV6-3
d_call: NA
clone_size: NA
j_call: TRBJ2-1
cdr3_nt: TGTGCCAGCAGTTACCCAGACTATTCCAATGAGCAGTTCTTC
cdr3_aa: CASSYPDYSNEQFF

v_call: TRBV10-3
d_call: TRBD2
clone_size: NA
j_call: TRBJ2-1
cdr3_nt: TGTGCCATCAGCCCCGAGGGCGGGAGGGACAATGAGCAGTTCTTC
cdr3_aa: CAISPEGGRDNEQFF

v_call: TRBV6-5
d_call: NA
clone_size: NA
j_call: TRBJ2-7
cdr3_nt: TGTGCCAGCAGACCACAGAGTCGCTACGAGCAGTACTTC
cdr3_aa: CASRPQSRYEQYF

v_call: TRBV3-1/TRBV3-2
d_call: TRBD2
clone_size: once
j_call: TRBJ2-5
cdr3_nt: TGTGCCAGCAGCCAGGGACTAGCGGGAGAGACCCAGTACTTC
cdr3_aa: CASSQGLAGETQYF

v_call: TRBV7-3
d_call: TRBD2
clone_size: NA
j_call: TRBJ2-7
cdr3_nt: TGTGCCAGCAGCCAATCAGCGGGAATAGGTTACGAGCAGTACTTC
cdr3_aa: CASSQSAGIGYEQYF

v_call: TRBV5-4
d_call: NA
clone_size: NA
j_call: TRBJ2-7
cdr3_nt: TGTGCCAGCAGCTTGGAACAGGAGCAGTACTTC
cdr3_aa: CASSLEQEQYF

v_call: TRBV27
d_call: TRBD1
clone_size: few
j_call: TRBJ1-5
cdr3_nt: TGTGCCAGCAGTTTCGCCGGGACAGGGCATCAGCCCCAGCATTTT
cdr3_aa: CASSFAGTGHQPQHF

v_call: TRBV11-2
d_call: TRBD2
clone_size: NA
j_call: TRBJ2-3
cdr3_nt: TGTGCCAGCAGTTCCCTCGCGGGGGGGGCAGATACGCAGTATTTT
cdr3_aa: CASSSLAGGADTQYF

v_call: TRBV28
d_call: NA
clone_size: NA
j_call: TRBJ2-2
cdr3_nt: TGTGCCAGCAGCCCACAGGTCGGGGAGCTGTTTTTT
cdr3_aa: CASSPQVGELFF

v_call: TRBV29-1
d_call: TRBD1
clone_size: NA
j_call: TRBJ2-5
cdr3_nt: TGCAGCGTTGAAGATCCACAGGGGTGGGAGACCCAGTACTTC
cdr3_aa: CSVEDPQGWETQYF

v_call: TRBV6-2/TRBV6-3
d_call: NA
clone_size: NA
j_call: TRBJ2-3
cdr3_nt: TGTGCCAGCAGCCTACCCGGGACTCTTAGCACAGATACGCAGTATTTT
cdr3_aa: CASSLPGTLSTDTQYF

v_call: TRBV5-1
d_call: NA
clone_size: NA
j_call: TRBJ1-4
cdr3_nt: TGCGCCAGCAGCTTGGGACAGGCTGCAACTAATGAAAAACTGTTTTTT
cdr3_aa: CASSLGQAATNEKLFF

v_call: TRBV4-2
d_call: TRBD1
clone_size: once
j_call: TRBJ1-4
cdr3_nt: TGTGCCAGCAGCCAAGGGGACAGTTTTTCTAATGAAAAACTGTTTTTT
cdr3_aa: CASSQGDSFSNEKLFF

v_call: TRBV28
d_call: TRBD1
clone_size: NA
j_call: TRBJ2-3
cdr3_nt: TGTGCCAGCAGTCTAGGGGGCCGAACAGATACGCAGTATTTT
cdr3_aa: CASSLGGRTDTQYF

v_call: TRBV4-1
d_call: NA
clone_size: NA
j_call: TRBJ1-3
cdr3_nt: TGCGCCAGCAGCCAAGACTCCTGGCGGGACACCATATATTTT
cdr3_aa: CASSQDSWRDTIYF

v_call: TRBV5-1
d_call: NA
clone_size: NA
j_call: TRBJ2-1
cdr3_nt: TGCGCCAGCAGCTGGACAGAGAATGAGCAGTTCTTC
cdr3_aa: CASSWTENEQFF

v_call: TRBV28
d_call: NA
clone_size: few
j_call: TRBJ1-4
cdr3_nt: TGTGCCAGCAGTTCCAACGGGCGTCAGGGCTCTAGTGAAAAACTGTTTTTT
cdr3_aa: CASSSNGRQGSSEKLFF

v_call: TRBV9
d_call: TRBD2
clone_size: NA
j_call: TRBJ2-3
cdr3_nt: TGTGCCAGCAGCGTAGGCCTAGCGGGAGGGTCGTCAGATACGCAGTATTTT
cdr3_aa: CASSVGLAGGSSDTQYF

v_call: TRBV6-5
d_call: NA
clone_size: few
j_call: TRBJ1-2
cdr3_nt: TGTGCCGTAGGTCAGGTTAACTATGGCTACACCTTC
cdr3_aa: CAVGQVNYGYTF

v_call: TRBV14
d_call: TRBD2
clone_size: NA
j_call: TRBJ2-7
cdr3_nt: TGTGCCAGCAGTCTCGGCGGGGGGTTCTACGAGCAGTACTTC
cdr3_aa: CASSLGGGFYEQYF

v_call: TRBV7-8
d_call: TRBD2
clone_size: medium-sized
j_call: TRBJ2-7
cdr3_nt: TGTGCCAGCGCTCCGAGCGGGAGGGCCTTGGGGGTCGAGCAGTACTTC
cdr3_aa: CASAPSGRALGVEQYF

v_call: TRBV28
d_call: NA
clone_size: NA
j_call: TRBJ2-3
cdr3_nt: TGTGCCAGCAGTTCCCTAGGATGGGGCCCTAGCACAGATACGCAGTATTTT
cdr3_aa: CASSSLGWGPSTDTQYF

v_call: TRBV30
d_call: NA
clone_size: NA
j_call: TRBJ1-6
cdr3_nt: TGTGCCTGGACCCTCACAGGGTGGGGAACTTCACCCCTCCACTTT
cdr3_aa: CAWTLTGWGTSPLHF

v_call: TRBV9
d_call: NA
clone_size: NA
j_call: TRBJ1-6
cdr3_nt: TGTGCCAGCAGCGTAGCTCAGGGGCTCTCCTATAATTCACCCCTCCACTTT
cdr3_aa: CASSVAQGLSYNSPLHF

v_call: TRBV11-1
d_call: NA
clone_size: few
j_call: TRBJ2-7
cdr3_nt: TGTGCCAGCAGCTTAGAGCCTGAGGGTAACTACGAGCAGTACTTC
cdr3_aa: CASSLEPEGNYEQYF